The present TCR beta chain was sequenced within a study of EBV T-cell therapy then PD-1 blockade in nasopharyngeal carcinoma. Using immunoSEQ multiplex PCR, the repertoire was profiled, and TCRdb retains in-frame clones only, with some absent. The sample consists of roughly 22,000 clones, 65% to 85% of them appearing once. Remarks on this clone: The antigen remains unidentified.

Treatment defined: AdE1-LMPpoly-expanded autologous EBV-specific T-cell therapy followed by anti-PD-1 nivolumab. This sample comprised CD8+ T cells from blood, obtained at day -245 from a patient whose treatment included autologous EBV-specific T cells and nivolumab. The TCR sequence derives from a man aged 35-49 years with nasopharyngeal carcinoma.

The DNA of the CDR3 is TGTGCCACGTCCGGGACAGCCTCTGACGAGCAGTACTTC. This sequence encodes CATSGTASDEQYF. This rearrangement joins TRBV24-1 to TRBJ2-7, with 7 bases lining up with TRBD1. Germline V CDR1 and CDR2: KGHDR, SFDVKD. The ends lost 10 bases at V and 5 bases at J; junction bases unmatched: 10. CDR3 length: 13 residues.